The rows below give T cell receptor beta chains drawn from one sample of a study of shared clonotypes between healthy human individuals. Produced via immunoSEQ multiplex PCR; TCRdb's table is partial and in-frame only. In the table there are roughly 1,500,000 clones, just under 99% of which are singletons. The sample consisted of naive CD4+ T cells sorted from blood. Receptors originate from a man younger than 40 in good health. CDR3s include the opening cysteine and the closing phenylalanine or tryptophan. D genes are given only for firm matches. Clone size is shown for a subset of rows, as once, few, many or a class of expanded clone.

v_gene	abundance	d_gene	j_gene	CDR3nt	CDR3aa
TRBV2	.	.	TRBJ1-2	TGTGCCAGCAGTGGGTCAGGATATGGCTACACCTTC	CASSGSGYGYTF
TRBV6-5	.	.	TRBJ1-5	TGTGCCAGCAGCGTACAGGGTGATCAGCCCCAGCATTTT	CASSVQGDQPQHF
TRBV6-5	.	.	TRBJ1-3	TGTGCCAGCAGTTACTCTCAGGGAACAGCTGGAAACACCATATATTTT	CASSYSQGTAGNTIYF
TRBV7-6	.	.	TRBJ2-3	TGTGCCAGCAGCTATCGCGGGAGCACAGATACGCAGTATTTT	CASSYRGSTDTQYF
TRBV27	once	.	TRBJ2-7	TGTGCCAGCAGGGGTGGGGCAGCCTACGAGCAGTACTTC	CASRGGAAYEQYF
TRBV14	.	TRBD2	TRBJ2-7	TGTGCCAGCAGCCAACCGCCTTGGCGGGAGTCCAACGAGCAGTACTTC	CASSQPPWRESNEQYF
TRBV28	.	.	TRBJ1-5	TGTGCCAGCATGGCCCCTGGGGGGAATCAGCCCCAGCATTTT	CASMAPGGNQPQHF
TRBV7-6	.	.	TRBJ1-1	TGTGCCAGCAGTCCAGGGTACGCGAACACTGAAGCTTTCTTT	CASSPGYANTEAFF
TRBV5-4	.	.	TRBJ1-3	TGTGCCAGCAGTCGAGGACAACCGGGAGGAAACACCATATATTTT	CASSRGQPGGNTIYF
TRBV5-8	once	.	TRBJ2-4	TGTGCCAGCAGCTTGCTTTTATCGGGGAACATTCAGTACTTC	CASSLLLSGNIQYF
TRBV7-9	.	.	TRBJ2-4	TGTGCCAGCAGCTTAGCCCAGGGGTCAATAGCCAAAAACATTCAGTACTTC	CASSLAQGSIAKNIQYF
TRBV11-2	once	TRBD2	TRBJ2-1	TGTGCCAGCAGCTTAGAACTAGCGAGGGAGGTGCAGTTCTTC	CASSLELAREVQFF
TRBV18	.	TRBD1	TRBJ2-6	TGTGCCAGCTCACTAGGACAGGGTTCTGGGGCCAACGTCCTGACTTTC	CASSLGQGSGANVLTF
TRBV10-3	.	TRBD2	TRBJ2-7	TGTGCCATCAGTGGATTAGCGGGGAGCTCCTACGAGCAGTACTTC	CAISGLAGSSYEQYF
TRBV2	.	.	TRBJ1-3	TGTGCCAGCAGTGGACTCATCTCTGGAAACACCATATATTTT	CASSGLISGNTIYF
TRBV11-3	.	.	TRBJ2-1	TGTGCCAGCAGCTCCCAGGGGTGGGGCCTCCCCGATGAGCAGTTCTTC	CASSSQGWGLPDEQFF
TRBV4-1	.	.	TRBJ2-7	TGCGCCAGCAGCCCCACCCAGCGGGTGGGCTACGAGCAGTACTTC	CASSPTQRVGYEQYF
TRBV2	.	TRBD2	TRBJ2-3	TGTGCCAGCAGGAGAAGCTTGGCGGGAGTCTCAGATACGCAGTATTTT	CASRRSLAGVSDTQYF
TRBV11-3	.	.	TRBJ2-1	TGTGCCAGCAGCCAATCAGGGGGGACGGAGCAGTTCTTC	CASSQSGGTEQFF
TRBV7-6	once	.	TRBJ2-1	TGTGCCAGCAGCCAGAACGCCTATGAGCAGTTCTTC	CASSQNAYEQFF
TRBV7-2	.	TRBD1	TRBJ2-6	TGTGCCAGCAGCTCACTGGGACAGCTCTCTGGGGCCAACGTCCTGACTTTC	CASSSLGQLSGANVLTF
TRBV15	.	TRBD2	TRBJ2-5	TGTGCCACCAGCAGAGATTCCCCCTTCGGGCGGGGGAAGCGAACCTTGCAAGAGACCCAGTACTTC	CATSRDSPFGRGKRTLQETQYF
TRBV6-4	.	.	TRBJ1-1	TGTGCCAGCCGTGCCGGCGCCGAAGCTTTCTTT	CASRAGAEAFF
TRBV19	.	TRBD1	TRBJ2-2	TGTGCCACGATACCGACAGGGTCGGTCACCGGGGAGCTGTTTTTT	CATIPTGSVTGELFF
TRBV15	once	TRBD2	TRBJ2-3	TGTGCCACCAGCAAGACTAGCGGGAGTGGAGATACGCAGTATTTT	CATSKTSGSGDTQYF
TRBV29-1	once	.	TRBJ2-1	TGCAGCGTTGATTTGGGGCAGTTCTTC	CSVDLGQFF
TRBV5-5	.	TRBD1	TRBJ2-1	TGTGCCAGCAGGCAGACAGGGGGTGAGACCTACAATGAGCAGTTCTTC	CASRQTGGETYNEQFF
TRBV2	.	.	TRBJ1-3	TGTGCCAGCAGTTATGGGACTCTCTCTGGAAACACCATATATTTT	CASSYGTLSGNTIYF
TRBV5-4	.	.	TRBJ2-7	TGTGCCAGCAGCGAGGGGGGGCGGCCCTACGAGCAGTACTTC	CASSEGGRPYEQYF
TRBV6-5	.	.	TRBJ2-7	TGTGCCAGCAGGGGGGTCGCCTACGAGCAGTACTTC	CASRGVAYEQYF
TRBV6-6	.	TRBD2	TRBJ2-1	TGTGCCAGCACTTTGACTAGCGGGAGGAATGAGCAGTTCTTC	CASTLTSGRNEQFF
TRBV9	.	.	TRBJ1-2	TGTGCCAGCAGCACCCGAGGGGGGGCTGGCTACACCTTC	CASSTRGGAGYTF
TRBV5-5	.	.	TRBJ2-1	TGTGCCAGCAGCTTTCTATGGTACAATGAGCAGTTCTTC	CASSFLWYNEQFF
TRBV5-1	.	.	TRBJ1-2	TGCGCCAGCACCCCTTCGTATGGAACTAACTATGGCTACACCTTC	CASTPSYGTNYGYTF
TRBV2	.	.	TRBJ2-7	TGTGCCAGCGCCCCCGGGACAAATAACGAGCAGTACTTC	CASAPGTNNEQYF
TRBV25-1	once	.	TRBJ2-7	TGTGCCAGCAGTGAATATGGCCCGGTGAAGCAGTACTTC	CASSEYGPVKQYF